The rows below give T cell receptor beta chains drawn from one sample of a study of T cell changes during pregnancy in multiple sclerosis. Generated by immunoSEQ multiplex PCR, the TCRdb table keeps only in-frame clones and is missing some. The table lists tens of thousands of clones, around 94% of them singletons, with 0.84% in the top ten. This material consisted of peripheral blood, taken in the third trimester of pregnancy. All receptors come from a female donor with multiple sclerosis, enrolled in a pregnancy study. Each CDR3 is given without its conserved first and last residue. Each record gives: V gene, clone size, CDR3 protein. The size of a clone is reported for some rows only, either as once, few or many, or as a class for expanded clones.

V gene: TRBV5-8; clone size: -; CDR3 protein: ASSRISLAGGPYEQY
V gene: TRBV11-2; clone size: once; CDR3 protein: ASSLEAGGEKVTDTQY
V gene: TRBV6-1; clone size: few; CDR3 protein: ASSESQGANGYT
V gene: TRBV5-1; clone size: -; CDR3 protein: ASSEGQGSQPQH
V gene: TRBV4-3; clone size: -; CDR3 protein: ASSQDRLGQGGEQY
V gene: TRBV2; clone size: -; CDR3 protein: ASFAGVHGYT
V gene: TRBV28; clone size: -; CDR3 protein: ASSGGTGISGANVLT
V gene: TRBV19; clone size: -; CDR3 protein: ASSPTSATGELF
V gene: TRBV20-1; clone size: -; CDR3 protein: SGEDLSGQY
V gene: TRBV11-2; clone size: -; CDR3 protein: ASSLAGTAQETQY
V gene: TRBV7-2; clone size: -; CDR3 protein: ASSLDRDGRGGYT
V gene: TRBV2; clone size: once; CDR3 protein: ASRQQGGMGEQY
V gene: TRBV9; clone size: medium-sized; CDR3 protein: ASSPQGAAGANVLT
V gene: TRBV19; clone size: -; CDR3 protein: ASSITGGQETQY
V gene: TRBV14; clone size: once; CDR3 protein: ASSQDLDRGDDNEQF
V gene: TRBV5-1; clone size: -; CDR3 protein: ASSQPAGEAKNIQY
V gene: TRBV5-1; clone size: -; CDR3 protein: ASSSGGFTTVQETQY
V gene: TRBV11-2; clone size: -; CDR3 protein: ASRGQGITRTGAF
V gene: TRBV13; clone size: -; CDR3 protein: ASSFLSPPYEQY
V gene: TRBV6-4; clone size: -; CDR3 protein: ASSPGQASLDYGYT
V gene: TRBV7-7; clone size: -; CDR3 protein: ASSLESGTETF
V gene: TRBV19; clone size: -; CDR3 protein: ATKRALADYNEQF
V gene: TRBV9; clone size: -; CDR3 protein: ASSVAVNTGELF
V gene: TRBV18; clone size: -; CDR3 protein: ASSSTENTEAF
V gene: TRBV29-1; clone size: -; CDR3 protein: SWGGQGLDGYT
V gene: TRBV6-6; clone size: -; CDR3 protein: ASIRYRTGGTEAF
V gene: TRBV4-2; clone size: -; CDR3 protein: ASSQDLTGGRTEAF
V gene: TRBV28; clone size: -; CDR3 protein: ASSLESDQGPNTEAF
V gene: TRBV28; clone size: -; CDR3 protein: ASRAGLSYEQY
V gene: TRBV5-1; clone size: -; CDR3 protein: ASSLDAANEKLF
V gene: TRBV9; clone size: -; CDR3 protein: ASSDQGLSGNTIY
V gene: TRBV25-1; clone size: -; CDR3 protein: ASSDILDRGETQY
V gene: TRBV5-1; clone size: -; CDR3 protein: ASSPGTGVTDTEAF
V gene: TRBV5-5; clone size: once; CDR3 protein: ASSLVPSGRLEQY
V gene: TRBV5-5; clone size: -; CDR3 protein: ASSSPVYEQY
V gene: TRBV18; clone size: -; CDR3 protein: ASSPRWQGAYNEQF
V gene: TRBV19; clone size: -; CDR3 protein: ASSRTDQETQY
V gene: TRBV10-2; clone size: -; CDR3 protein: ASSRQSSYEQY
V gene: TRBV12-5; clone size: -; CDR3 protein: ASGSGQGAWYGYT
V gene: TRBV18; clone size: -; CDR3 protein: ASSPGGGNEKLF
V gene: TRBV11-3; clone size: -; CDR3 protein: ASSLGAGQGSNTGELF
V gene: TRBV19; clone size: -; CDR3 protein: ASSLGGNTEAF
V gene: TRBV9; clone size: -; CDR3 protein: ASSEKAGRGYTEAF
V gene: TRBV30; clone size: -; CDR3 protein: AWKAGGNTEAF
V gene: TRBV6-5; clone size: -; CDR3 protein: ASSFASRNTQY
V gene: TRBV27; clone size: -; CDR3 protein: ASSQDRGGHGEQY
V gene: TRBV30; clone size: -; CDR3 protein: AWGRRLSNEKLF
V gene: TRBV10-3; clone size: -; CDR3 protein: ATQREGSYNEQF
V gene: TRBV10-2; clone size: -; CDR3 protein: ASRELRFYNEQF
V gene: TRBV7-8; clone size: -; CDR3 protein: ASSLTTGVGREQY
V gene: TRBV5-4; clone size: -; CDR3 protein: ASSYRGGSGYT
V gene: TRBV6-5; clone size: -; CDR3 protein: ASSSDPGGGSEKLF
V gene: TRBV27; clone size: -; CDR3 protein: ASSLSSGSSEQY
V gene: TRBV28; clone size: -; CDR3 protein: ASSRGAGADEQY
V gene: TRBV4-1; clone size: -; CDR3 protein: ASSLRAGQGPRNEQF
V gene: TRBV6-5; clone size: -; CDR3 protein: ASNKIAGRRETQY
V gene: TRBV27; clone size: -; CDR3 protein: ASSYKRGDKLF